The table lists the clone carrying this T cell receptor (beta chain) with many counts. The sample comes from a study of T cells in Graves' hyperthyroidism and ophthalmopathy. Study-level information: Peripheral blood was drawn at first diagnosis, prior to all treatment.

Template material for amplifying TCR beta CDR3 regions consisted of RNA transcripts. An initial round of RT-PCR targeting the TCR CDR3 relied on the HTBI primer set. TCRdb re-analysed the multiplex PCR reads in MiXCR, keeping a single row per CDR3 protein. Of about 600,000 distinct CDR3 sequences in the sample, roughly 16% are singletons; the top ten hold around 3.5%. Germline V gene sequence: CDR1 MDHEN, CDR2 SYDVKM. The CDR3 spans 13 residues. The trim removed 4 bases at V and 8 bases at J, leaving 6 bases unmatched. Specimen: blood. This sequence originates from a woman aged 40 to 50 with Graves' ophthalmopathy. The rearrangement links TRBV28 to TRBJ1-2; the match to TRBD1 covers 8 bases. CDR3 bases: TGTGCCAGCAGTTCACCGACAGGGGAAGGCTACACCTTC. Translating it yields CASSSPTGEGYTF.